These 13 T cell receptor beta chains came from one sample sequenced in a study of cytotoxic CD8 clonotypes in ibrutinib-treated CLL. Sequencing used immunoSEQ multiplex PCR; TCRdb keeps in-frame clones, though not all of them. The repertoire holds around 140,000 clones, with roughly three quarters as singletons. The sample here was PBMCs, taken after 24 months of ibrutinib treatment. These receptors originate from a human donor with chronic lymphocytic leukemia.

The chain links TRBV7-2 to TRBJ2-7, with 7 positions matching TRBD2. Germline V gives CDR1 SGHTA, CDR2 FQGNSA. Trimming removed 6 bases from V and 6 bases from J; junction bases left unmatched: 5. The length of the CDR3 is 12 residues. This CDR3 reads CASRGGGLEQYF. The CDR3 nucleotides are TGTGCCAGCAGGGGCGGGGGTCTCGAGCAGTACTTC.

Only one count was recorded for this clone. CDR3 sequence reads: CASSLDRAFTGELFF. The CDR3, as DNA: TGTGCCAGCAGCCTAGACAGGGCCTTCACGGGGGAGCTGTTTTTT. V and J are TRBV5-4 and TRBJ2-2; 7 nucleotides align to TRBD1. V shed 4 bases and J 8 bases; nucleotides not matched to a gene: 11. The germline CDR1 and CDR2 sequences are SGHNT and YYREEE (reference sequence). There are 15 residues in the CDR3.

The rearrangement uses TRBV15 and TRBJ2-3, with 15 bases that match TRBD2. J gave up 4 bases and V 0 bases, and 8 bases lay outside the gene matches. Germline V gives CDR1 LNHNV, CDR2 YYDKDF (reference sequence). This CDR3 is built from 19 residues. The CDR3 spells CATSRERRTSGREADTQYF. In DNA form, the CDR3 reads TGTGCCACCAGCAGAGAACGGAGGACTAGCGGGAGGGAGGCAGATACGCAGTATTTT.

This clone was counted only a few times. This chain joins TRBV30 and TRBJ2-5; the D is unclear. Trimming pared 0 bases from V and 1 base from J, leaving 12 bases between. Germline assignment: CDR1 GTSNPN and CDR2 SVGIG (reference sequence). The CDR3 has 15 residues. CDR3 in DNA: TGTGCCTGGAGTGTAAGGTGGTTAGCCCAAGAGACCCAGTACTTC. Its protein is CAWSVRWLAQETQYF.

In nucleotides, the CDR3 is TGTGCCAGCAGCGAGCCGCCCGGGGGGTGGGAGACCCAGTACTTC. It translates to CASSEPPGGWETQYF. V is TRBV6-1 and J is TRBJ2-5, with 7 bases matching TRBD2. Germline loops: CDR1 MNHNS, CDR2 SASEGT. V shed 6 bases, J shed 5 bases, and the junction held 12 bases outside the gene matches. This CDR3 has 15 amino acids.

The chain combines TRBV27 with TRBJ2-3; unclear D gene. The CDR3 covers 16 residues. The germline gives CDR1 MNHEY, CDR2 SMNVEV (reference sequence). V lost 5 bases, J lost 1 base, and 16 bases lay in between. CDR3 loop: CASSPPSLVGTDTQYF. For the CDR3, the DNA is TGTGCCAGCAGTCCCCCAAGCCTCGTGGGCACAGATACGCAGTATTTT.

This clone was observed a few times. The chain carries TRBV5-1 and TRBJ2-1, with 10 bases lining up with TRBD1. Germline V gene lookup returns CDR1 SGHRS and CDR2 YFSETQ. The CDR3 is made up of 16 amino acids. The V gene end was trimmed by 4 bases and the J gene end by 7 bases; junction bases not matched to a gene: 11. The CDR3 region is CASSRDRGPSGNEQFF. In DNA, the CDR3 is TGCGCCAGCAGCCGGGACAGGGGCCCTTCTGGGAATGAGCAGTTCTTC.

For the CDR3, the DNA is TGTGCCATCAGTGAGTCGCCGAACACTGAAGCTTTCTTT. Protein sequence: CAISESPNTEAFF. The V and J genes are TRBV10-3 and TRBJ1-1; D unresolved. The germline V gene encodes CDR1 ENHRY and CDR2 SYGVKD. The CDR3 runs to 13 residues. The V end was cut by 0 bases, the J end by 1 base, with 3 bases between.

This chain links TRBV4-2 with TRBJ2-6, with 7 bases fitting TRBD1. CDR1 and CDR2 from the germline V gene are LGHNA and YNFKEQ. Trimming cost V 4 bases and J 0 bases; bases outside gene matches: 6. CDR3 length: 17 residues. Written as DNA, the CDR3 is TGTGCCAGCAGCCCATTCGGGACAGACTCTGGGGCCAACGTCCTGACTTTC. Its protein product is CASSPFGTDSGANVLTF.

The chain links TRBV28 to TRBJ2-1, with 11 bases lining up with TRBD2. With V trimmed by 5 bases and J by 6 bases, 6 bases remained unmatched. CDR1 and CDR2 (germline): MDHEN, SYDVKM. CDR3 length: 15 residues. The CDR3 spells CASSPGLAGGNEQFF. CDR3 in DNA: TGTGCCAGCAGTCCTGGTCTAGCGGGAGGCAATGAGCAGTTCTTC.

The chain joins TRBV10-3 to TRBJ1-1; a weak D match, TRBD1 (6 bases). Per germline, CDR1 ENHRY and CDR2 SYGVKD. Trimming removed 0 bases from V and 4 bases from J, with 15 bases in between. The CDR3 is made up of 16 amino acids. CDR3 sequence: CAISESRGAGVTEAFF. Written as DNA, the CDR3 is TGTGCCATCAGTGAGTCGAGGGGGGCCGGGGTCACTGAAGCTTTCTTT.

This clone was seen once. V is TRBV9 and J is TRBJ2-7, with 9 bases matching TRBD2. The CDR3 loop spans 18 amino acids. Germline V gene data show CDR1 as SGDLS and CDR2 as YYNGEE. V was pared by 4 bases and J by 0 bases, with 14 bases of the junction left unmatched. The CDR3 spells CASSREGASGTYSYEQYF. CDR3 bases: TGTGCCAGCAGCAGGGAGGGGGCTAGCGGGACCTACTCCTACGAGCAGTACTTC.

This clone was seen a few times. The chain uses TRBV27 and TRBJ1-3; the D gene is possibly TRBD1 (5 bases). The germline V gene has CDR1 MNHEY and CDR2 SMNVEV (reference sequence). The CDR3 spans 13 residues. With 4 bases removed from V and 3 bases from J, the gap between germline ends came to 7 bases. CDR3 loop: CASSWGRGNTIYF. CDR3 nucleotide sequence: TGTGCCAGCAGTTGGGGACGTGGAAACACCATATATTTT.